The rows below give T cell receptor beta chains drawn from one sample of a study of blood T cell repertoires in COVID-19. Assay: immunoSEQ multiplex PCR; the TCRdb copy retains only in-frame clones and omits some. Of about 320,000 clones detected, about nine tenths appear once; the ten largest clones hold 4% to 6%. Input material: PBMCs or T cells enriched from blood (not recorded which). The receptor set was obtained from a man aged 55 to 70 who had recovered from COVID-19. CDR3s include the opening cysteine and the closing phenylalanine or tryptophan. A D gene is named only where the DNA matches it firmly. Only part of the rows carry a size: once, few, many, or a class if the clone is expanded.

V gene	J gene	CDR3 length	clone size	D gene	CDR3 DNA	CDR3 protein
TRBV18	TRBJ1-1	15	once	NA	TGTGCCAGCTCACTGTACCCGGACGGAGGTACTGAAGCTTTCTTT	CASSLYPDGGTEAFF
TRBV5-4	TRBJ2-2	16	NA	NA	TGTGCCAGCAGCGGACCTGGACTATACTCTCCCGGGGAGCTGTTTTTT	CASSGPGLYSPGELFF
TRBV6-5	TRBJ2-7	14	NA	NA	TGTGCCAGCAGTTACATACTGGGCTCGAAGGAGCAGTACTTC	CASSYILGSKEQYF
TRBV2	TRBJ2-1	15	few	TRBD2	TGTGCCAGCAGTGAAGTCGAGGGACTAACCGATGAGCAGTTCTTC	CASSEVEGLTDEQFF
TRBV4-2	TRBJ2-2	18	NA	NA	TGTGCCAGCAGCCAAAACCCCCCTGGGACTGCTGCCGGCGGGGAGCTGTTTTTT	CASSQNPPGTAAGGELFF
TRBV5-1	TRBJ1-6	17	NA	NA	TGCGCCAGCAGCCCGGGATTGGGTGTGACAATAATCTCACCCCTCCACTTT	CASSPGLGVTIISPLHF
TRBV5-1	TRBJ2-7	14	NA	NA	TGCGCCAGCAGCCCGACTAGTCCTGGGGACGAGCAGTACTTC	CASSPTSPGDEQYF
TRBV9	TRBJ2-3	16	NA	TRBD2	TGTGCCAGCGGGCCCGGGGGACTAGCGGGTACAGATACGCAGTATTTT	CASGPGGLAGTDTQYF
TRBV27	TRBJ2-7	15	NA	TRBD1	TGTGCCAGCAGTTCTCCGGGACAGATGATTTACGAGCAGTACTTC	CASSSPGQMIYEQYF
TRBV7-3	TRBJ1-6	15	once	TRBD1	TGTGCCAGCAGCCAAACAACAGGGGCGTATTCACCCCTCCACTTT	CASSQTTGAYSPLHF
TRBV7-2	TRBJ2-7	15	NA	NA	TGTGCCAGCAGTTTACTCGTGGGAGACTCCTACGAGCAGTACTTC	CASSLLVGDSYEQYF
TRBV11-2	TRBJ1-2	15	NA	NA	TGTGCCAGCAGCTTTATGCGGGGGCCTGACTATGGCTACACCTTC	CASSFMRGPDYGYTF
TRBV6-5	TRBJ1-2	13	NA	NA	TGTGCCAGCAGTTACTCCGAAGACAGGACTGGCACCTTC	CASSYSEDRTGTF
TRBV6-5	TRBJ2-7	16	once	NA	TGTGCCAGCAGTTACTACAAGACAAATGAGGGACTCGAGCAGTACTTC	CASSYYKTNEGLEQYF
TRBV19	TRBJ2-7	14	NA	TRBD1	TGTGCCAGTAGTACCCGGACAGGCCACGACGAGCAGTACTTC	CASSTRTGHDEQYF
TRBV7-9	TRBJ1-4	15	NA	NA	TGTGCCAGCAGCTTAGATCTGCAGGGAGGGGAAAAACTGTTTTTT	CASSLDLQGGEKLFF